The 27 T cell receptor beta chains in this list originate from one sample, sequenced in a study of cytomegalovirus exposure and HLA in healthy donors. PCR employed 60 Vbeta and 13 Jbeta primers. Only in-frame clones appear in the TCRdb table, and some are missing; sequencing was by immunoSEQ multiplex PCR. Recorded for this sample: around 40,000 clones. Sequencing was performed on PBMCs. Every receptor here comes from a young man in good health and CMV-seronegative.

The V and J genes are TRBV29-1 and TRBJ2-7; 7 nucleotides agree with TRBD1. CDR3 length: 12 amino acids. In germline, CDR1 is SQVTM, CDR2 ANQGSEA. V dropped 7 bases and J dropped 3; count of bases not matched to a gene: 6. CDR3: CSGLGQNYEQYF. The CDR3 DNA is TGCAGCGGACTGGGACAGAACTACGAGCAGTACTTC.

The chain is built from TRBV29-1 and TRBJ2-7, with TRBD1 matching 11 bases. The CDR3 has 13 residues. V dropped 6 bases and J dropped 2; count of bases not matched to a gene: 3. Germline V gene data show CDR1 as SQVTM and CDR2 as ANQGSEA. CDR3 protein: CSVGTGGAYEQYF. In nucleotides, the CDR3 is TGCAGCGTAGGGACAGGGGGGGCCTACGAGCAGTACTTC.

The rearrangement uses TRBV15 and TRBJ1-5, with a possible D match to TRBD1 (6 bases). V lost 5 bases and J 2 bases, leaving 10 bases between the germline ends. The CDR3 runs 14 residues. Germline values: CDR1 LNHNV, CDR2 YYDKDF (reference sequence). Here the CDR3 reads CATSVNRGNQPQHF. The CDR3 nucleotides are TGTGCCACCAGCGTTAACAGGGGCAATCAGCCCCAGCATTTT.

The genes are TRBV29-1 and TRBJ1-2; D unresolved. This CDR3 is 14 amino acids long. Germline values: CDR1 SQVTM, CDR2 ANQGSEA. V was shortened by 0 bases and J by 8 bases, with 16 bases between the two germline ends. The CDR3 DNA reads TGCAGCGTTGAAGATGGATGGGGAGGAGGCGGCTACACCTTC. Its translation: CSVEDGWGGGGYTF.

This rearrangement joins TRBV9 to TRBJ2-7; D ambiguous. Germline loops: CDR1 SGDLS, CDR2 YYNGEE. Trimming shortened V by 4 bases and J by 6 bases, and 20 bases separated the two germline ends. The CDR3 length is 15 residues. CDR3 residues: CASSPFPKKSGEQYF. The CDR3 DNA sequence: TGTGCCAGCAGCCCGTTTCCCAAAAAGAGTGGCGAGCAGTACTTC.

The chain is built from TRBV5-1 and TRBJ1-1; possible D gene TRBD1, 6 bases. The CDR3 extends over 15 amino acids. Trimming removed 2 bases at V and 1 base at J, with 12 bases between. Germline lookup yields CDR1 SGHRS and CDR2 YFSETQ. The CDR3 DNA sequence: TGCGCCAGCAGCTTTGAGAGACAGGCGAACACTGAAGCTTTCTTT. Residues: CASSFERQANTEAFF.

The chain uses TRBV5-1 and TRBJ1-6, with 9 bases that match TRBD1. Germline trimming cut 3 bases from V and 7 bases from J; bases unmatched to any gene: 8. This CDR3 is built from 16 residues. The germline CDR1 and CDR2 sequences are SGHRS and YFSETQ. CDR3 region: CASSSPRTGENSPLHF. The DNA for the CDR3 is TGCGCCAGCAGCTCGCCTCGGACAGGGGAGAATTCACCCCTCCACTTT.

V is TRBV10-3 and J is TRBJ1-5; D is unclear. Germline V CDR1 and CDR2: ENHRY, SYGVKD. The CDR3 is made up of 15 amino acids. Trimming cost V 0 bases and J 6 bases, with 12 bases left between them. The CDR3 reads CAISESAREAQPQHF. CDR3 nucleotides: TGTGCCATCAGTGAGTCAGCCCGGGAAGCTCAGCCCCAGCATTTT.

The gene calls are TRBV2 and TRBJ2-7, with 7 bases lining up with TRBD2. The junction had 6 bases not matched to a gene; V was cut back by 2 bases and J by 2 bases. Germline V gene lookup returns CDR1 SNHLY and CDR2 FYNNEI. This CDR3 spans 15 amino acids. DNA for the CDR3: TGTGCCAGCAGTGAATTGACTAGCCGCACCTACGAGCAGTACTTC. Translated, it gives CASSELTSRTYEQYF. Using reference TRBV2 and TRBJ2-7 for the parts outside the CDR3, the full variable domain is EPEVTQTPSHQVTQMGQEVILRCVPISNHLYFYWYRQILGQKVEFLVSFYNNEISEKSEIFDDQFSVERPDGSNFTLKIRSTKLEDSAMYFCASSELTSRTYEQYFGPGTRLTVT.

V and J are TRBV13 and TRBJ1-6; D unclear. V was cut by 4 bases and J by 1 base, with 11 bases left in between. The CDR3 runs 16 residues. In germline, CDR1 is PRHDT, CDR2 FYEKMQ (reference sequence). The CDR3 DNA is TGTGCCAGCAGCTACTACCGTGGATCCTATAATTCACCCCTCCACTTT. Its translation is CASSYYRGSYNSPLHF.

About this clone: This CDR3 is also generated by other DNA sequences in the sample. J is TRBJ1-1 and V is TRBV5-1; D gene ambiguous. V was cut by 0 bases and J by 2 bases, with 5 bases left in between. The CDR3 runs 13 residues. Looked up from germline, CDR1 is SGHRS and CDR2 is YFSETQ. Here the CDR3 reads CASSLAGNTEAFF. DNA of the CDR3: TGCGCCAGCAGCTTGGCAGGCAACACTGAAGCTTTCTTT.

The J gene is TRBJ2-7, the V gene TRBV29-1; weak D call: TRBD1 (5 bases). Germline CDR1 and CDR2: SQVTM and ANQGSEA. The CDR3 loop spans 13 amino acids. The V and J ends lost 7 bases and 2 bases respectively, with 15 bases between them. In nucleotides, the CDR3 is TGCAGCGCCCAGGGTTCAGGCCCCTACGAGCAGTACTTC. Translation: CSAQGSGPYEQYF.

CDR3 amino acids: CASSYSWAGSDNEQFF. In DNA form, the CDR3 reads TGTGCCAGCAGTTACTCCTGGGCGGGGAGTGACAATGAGCAGTTCTTC. The genes are TRBV6-5 and TRBJ2-1; maybe TRBD2 (6 bases). Trimming shortened V by 0 bases and J by 5 bases, and 14 bases separated the two germline ends. The CDR3 totals 16 residues. CDR1 MNHEY and CDR2 SVGAGI come from the germline V gene.

The chain recombines TRBV18 with TRBJ1-1; TRBD1 matches at 10 bases. This CDR3 comprises 17 residues. Germline lookup yields CDR1 KGHSH and CDR2 LQKENI. V trimming: 3 bases; J trimming: 3 bases; junction bases outside the gene matches: 10. This CDR3 is CASSPTVTGTGDTEAFF. In nucleotides, the CDR3 is TGTGCCAGCTCACCGACCGTTACCGGGACAGGGGACACTGAAGCTTTCTTT.

V and J are TRBV30 and TRBJ2-2, with 8 bases identical to TRBD2. This CDR3 comprises 17 residues. V gave up 5 bases and J gave up 5 bases; unmatched junction bases: 16. Germline values: CDR1 GTSNPN, CDR2 SVGIG (reference sequence). CDR3 DNA: TGTGCCTGGGTTACTTCCGGGACGGGGGGGCGGACCGGGGAGCTGTTTTTT. This sequence encodes CAWVTSGTGGRTGELFF.

The gene calls are TRBV4-1 and TRBJ1-4; D is ambiguous. V was pared by 1 base and J by 5 bases, with 14 bases between. Germline V gene data show CDR1 as MGHRA and CDR2 as YSYEKL. The CDR3 consists of 16 residues. The CDR3 protein is CASSQAKGGPNEKLFF. Here the CDR3 DNA reads TGCGCCAGCAGCCAAGCTAAGGGAGGGCCAAATGAAAAACTGTTTTTT.

The V call is TRBV7-8, the J call TRBJ1-1, with D hard to call. The V and J ends lost 4 bases and 7 bases respectively, with 28 bases between them. This CDR3 is 18 amino acids long. Germline CDR1 reads SGHVS; CDR2 reads FQNEAQ. CDR3 region: CASSSLLVGSGLTSEAFF. CDR3 sequence (DNA): TGTGCCAGCAGCTCCCTTCTCGTGGGCAGCGGGCTAACGAGTGAAGCTTTCTTT.

The V gene is TRBV13, the J gene TRBJ1-1; D is uncertain. The CDR3 length is 12 residues. Deletions cut 1 base from V and 8 bases from J, with 8 bases between. Germline V gene lookup returns CDR1 PRHDT and CDR2 FYEKMQ (reference sequence). The CDR3: CASSLAAGEAFF. CDR3 sequence (DNA): TGTGCCAGCAGCTTAGCGGCAGGAGAAGCTTTCTTT.

The rearrangement uses TRBV18 and TRBJ2-3; D may be TRBD1 (6 bases). V lost 3 bases, J lost 0 bases, and 7 bases lay in between. This CDR3 spans 14 amino acids. Germline loops: CDR1 KGHSH, CDR2 LQKENI. The CDR3 DNA is TGTGCCAGCTCACCGGGGGCCAGCACAGATACGCAGTATTTT. This sequence encodes CASSPGASTDTQYF.

This chain joins TRBV4-1 and TRBJ2-7, with a tentative D call TRBD2 (7 bases). Trimming left V 1 base short and J 2 bases short, with 15 bases between. CDR1 is MGHRA and CDR2 is YSYEKL in the germline V gene. The length of the CDR3 is 16 residues. The CDR3 sequence: CASSQVEGGVPYEQYF. CDR3 nucleotides: TGCGCCAGCAGCCAAGTAGAGGGGGGGGTCCCCTACGAGCAGTACTTC.

The V call is TRBV10-3, the J call TRBJ2-2, with D possibly being TRBD1 (6 bases). Looked up from germline, CDR1 is ENHRY and CDR2 is SYGVKD. V lost 6 bases to trimming and J lost 3 bases, with 8 bases between them. The length of the CDR3 is 13 residues. DNA for the CDR3: TGTGCCATCAGACGACAGGACACCGGGGAGCTGTTTTTT. Translated: CAIRRQDTGELFF.

To note about this clone: A read error may account for a junction end that differs from germline. V usage is TRBV29-1 and J usage is TRBJ2-5; D may be TRBD2 (7 bases). Germline V gene lookup returns CDR1 SQVTM and CDR2 ANQGSEA. The CDR3 contains 14 residues. The CDR3 DNA follows: TGCAGCGCCGGGGGCGGGAGAGGAGGAGAGAACCAGTACTTC. Amino acids: CSAGGGRGGENQYF.

V usage is TRBV5-5 and J usage is TRBJ2-7, with D possibly being TRBD1 (6 bases). Germline CDR1 and CDR2: SGHKS and YYEKEE (reference sequence). CDR3 size: 14 residues. Trimming stripped 4 bases from V and 2 bases from J, with 13 bases between. Here the CDR3 reads CASSPADRAYEQYF. The CDR3 nucleotides are TGTGCCAGCAGCCCGGCGGACAGAGCCTACGAGCAGTACTTC.

The chain has TRBV9 and TRBJ2-7; D uncertain. Germline-derived CDR1 and CDR2 are SGDLS and YYNGEE. The CDR3 runs to 14 residues. Trimming shortened V by 0 bases and J by 4 bases, and 11 bases separated the two germline ends. The CDR3 loop reads CASSVGGITYEQYF. The DNA of the CDR3 is TGTGCCAGCAGCGTAGGCGGAATCACGTACGAGCAGTACTTC.

This chain connects TRBV5-1 to TRBJ1-4; D perhaps matches TRBD1 (6 bases). The germline gives CDR1 SGHRS, CDR2 YFSETQ. The CDR3 runs 13 residues. V dropped 0 bases and J dropped 8 bases, with 8 bases sitting between them. CDR3 sequence reads: CASSLAGDEKLFF. CDR3 in DNA: TGCGCCAGCAGCTTGGCAGGGGACGAAAAACTGTTTTTT.

The genes are TRBV5-5 and TRBJ1-1, with TRBD1 matching over 10 bases. V dropped 3 bases and J dropped 1; count of bases not matched to a gene: 6. From germline, CDR1 is SGHKS and CDR2 YYEKEE (reference sequence). The CDR3 has 16 residues. The CDR3 DNA reads TGTGCCAGCAGCTCCCCGGGACAGGGGTCGAACACTGAAGCTTTCTTT. Its translation: CASSSPGQGSNTEAFF.

The chain links TRBV29-1 to TRBJ2-5, with 10 bases that match TRBD2. The germline V gene has CDR1 SQVTM and CDR2 ANQGSEA. Trimming at V came to 3 bases and at J to 4 bases, leaving 11 bases not matched to a gene. The length of the CDR3 is 16 residues. CDR3 residues: CSVEGKAGGPRETQYF. The CDR3 DNA reads as TGCAGCGTTGAGGGTAAAGCGGGAGGGCCACGAGAGACCCAGTACTTC.